Detailed here is one T cell receptor (beta chain). Antigen specificity is unknown. The data are from a study of beta chain features in type 1 diabetes. Study-level points and caveats: TCRB CDR3s from Type 1 diabetes patients were moderately but significantly shorter in all four CD4+ subsets.

V was pared by 6 bases and J by 1 base, with 2 bases of the junction left unmatched. Germline V gives CDR1 SGHNT, CDR2 YENEEA. The CDR3 sequence is 13 residues long. Every bit of the isolated RNA underwent reverse transcription, so sequencing read expressed TCRB transcripts. Produced via immunoSEQ multiplex PCR; TCRdb's table is partial and in-frame only. The sample records 430,000 or so clones, over 10% being singletons. Sequencing was carried out using naive CD4+ T cells from blood. This chain joins TRBV11-3 and TRBJ1-1, with TRBD1 identical over 7 bases. The TCR sequence derives from a woman aged 18-29 years in good health. Here the CDR3 DNA reads TGTGCCAGCAGAGACAGGGCGAACACTGAAGCTTTCTTT. Encoded protein: CASRDRANTEAFF.